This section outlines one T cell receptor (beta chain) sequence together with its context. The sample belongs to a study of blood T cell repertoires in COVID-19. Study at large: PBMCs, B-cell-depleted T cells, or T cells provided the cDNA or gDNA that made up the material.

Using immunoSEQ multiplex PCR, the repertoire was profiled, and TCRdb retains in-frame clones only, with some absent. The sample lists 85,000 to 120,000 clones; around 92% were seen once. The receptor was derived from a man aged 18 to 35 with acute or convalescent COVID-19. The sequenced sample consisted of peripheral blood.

The CDR3 region has the DNA TGTGCCAGTGCCGCCCCTGGGTTGAGAGGAAAACTGTTTTTT. Amino acid sequence: CASAAPGLRGKLFF. The rearrangement uses TRBV19 and TRBJ1-4, with no clear D. Germline V lookup: CDR1 LNHDA, CDR2 SQIVND (reference sequence). The CDR3 has 14 residues. Between the trimmed V and J ends, which lost 8 bases and 10 bases, there was a span of 20 bases.